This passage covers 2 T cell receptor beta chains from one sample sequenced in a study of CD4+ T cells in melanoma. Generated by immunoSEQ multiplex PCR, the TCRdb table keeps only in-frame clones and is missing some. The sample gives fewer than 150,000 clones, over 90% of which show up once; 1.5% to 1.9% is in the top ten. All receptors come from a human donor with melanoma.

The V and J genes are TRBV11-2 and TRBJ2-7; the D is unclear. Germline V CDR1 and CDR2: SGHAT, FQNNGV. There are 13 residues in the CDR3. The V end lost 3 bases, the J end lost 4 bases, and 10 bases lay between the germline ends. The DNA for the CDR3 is TGTGCCAGCAGCTTCCTCATGGGATACGAGCAGTACTTC. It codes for CASSFLMGYEQYF.

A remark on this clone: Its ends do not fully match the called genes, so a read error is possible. The CDR3 region is CASSSRTRGEAQYF. The CDR3 DNA reads TGCGCCAGCAGCTCGAGGACGCGAGGAGAGGCCCAGTACTTC. The J gene is TRBJ2-5, the V gene TRBV5-1, with D unresolved. CDR3 length equals 14 residues. CDR1 and CDR2 (germline): SGHRS, YFSETQ. Variable domain in full (rest from reference TRBV5-1 and TRBJ2-5): KAGVTQTPRYLIKTRGQQVTLSCSPISGHRSVSWYQQTPGQGLQFLFEYFSETQRNKGNFPGRFSGRQFSNSRSEMNVSTLELGDSALYLCASSSRTRGEAQYFGPGTRLLVL.